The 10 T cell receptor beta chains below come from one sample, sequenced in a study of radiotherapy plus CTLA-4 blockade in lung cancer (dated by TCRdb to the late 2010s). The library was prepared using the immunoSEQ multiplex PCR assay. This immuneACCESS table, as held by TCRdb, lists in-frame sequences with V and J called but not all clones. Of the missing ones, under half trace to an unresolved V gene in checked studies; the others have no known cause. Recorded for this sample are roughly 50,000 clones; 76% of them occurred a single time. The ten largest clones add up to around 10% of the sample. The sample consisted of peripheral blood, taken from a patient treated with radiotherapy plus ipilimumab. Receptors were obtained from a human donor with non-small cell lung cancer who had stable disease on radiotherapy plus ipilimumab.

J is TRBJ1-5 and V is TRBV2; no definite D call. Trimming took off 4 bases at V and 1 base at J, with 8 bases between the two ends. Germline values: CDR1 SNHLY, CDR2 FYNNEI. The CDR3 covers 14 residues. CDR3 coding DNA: TGTGCCAGCAGTGGAGAGGCGAGCAATCAGCCCCAGCATTTT. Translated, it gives CASSGEASNQPQHF.

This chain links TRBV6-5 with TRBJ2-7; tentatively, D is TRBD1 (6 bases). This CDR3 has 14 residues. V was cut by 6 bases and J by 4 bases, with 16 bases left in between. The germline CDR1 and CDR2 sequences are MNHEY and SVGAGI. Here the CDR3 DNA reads TGTGCCAGCAGCCGCACAGGGTTGGAGTACGAGCAGTACGTC. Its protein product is CASSRTGLEYEQYV.

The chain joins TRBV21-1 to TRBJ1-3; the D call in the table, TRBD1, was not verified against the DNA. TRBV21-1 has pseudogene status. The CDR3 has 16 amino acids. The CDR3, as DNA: TGTGCCAGCAGCGCGGGACAGACACTCTCTGGAAACACCATATATTTT. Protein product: CASSAGQTLSGNTIYF.

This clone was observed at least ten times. The DNA for the CDR3 is TGTGCCAGCAGTAACCCATTAGCGGCCGCCTACGAGCAGTACGTC. Its translation is CASSNPLAAAYEQYV. The V call is TRBV6-1, the J call TRBJ2-7; maybe TRBD2 (6 bases). Germline values: CDR1 MNHNS, CDR2 SASEGT. The V end lost 5 bases, the J end lost 2 bases, and 16 bases lay between the germline ends. This CDR3 is 15 amino acids long.

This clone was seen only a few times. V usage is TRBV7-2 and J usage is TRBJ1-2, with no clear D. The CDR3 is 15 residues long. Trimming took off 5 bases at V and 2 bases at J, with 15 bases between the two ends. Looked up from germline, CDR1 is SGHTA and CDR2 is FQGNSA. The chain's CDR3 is CASSGRSVENYGYTF. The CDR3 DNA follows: TGTGCCAGCAGCGGTCGGTCGGTTGAGAACTATGGCTACACCTTC.

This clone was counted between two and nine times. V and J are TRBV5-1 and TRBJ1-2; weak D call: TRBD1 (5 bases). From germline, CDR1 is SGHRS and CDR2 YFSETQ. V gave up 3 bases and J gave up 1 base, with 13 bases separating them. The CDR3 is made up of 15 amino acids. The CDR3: CASSSVGGINYGYTF. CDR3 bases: TGCGCCAGCAGCTCGGTGGGGGGAATTAACTATGGCTACACCTTC.

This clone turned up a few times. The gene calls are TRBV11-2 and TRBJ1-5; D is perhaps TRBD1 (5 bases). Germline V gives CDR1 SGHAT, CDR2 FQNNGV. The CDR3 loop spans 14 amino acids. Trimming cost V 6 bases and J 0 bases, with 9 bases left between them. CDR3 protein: CASSYDSSNQPQHF. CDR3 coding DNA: TGTGCCAGCAGTTACGACAGTAGCAATCAGCCCCAGCATTTT.

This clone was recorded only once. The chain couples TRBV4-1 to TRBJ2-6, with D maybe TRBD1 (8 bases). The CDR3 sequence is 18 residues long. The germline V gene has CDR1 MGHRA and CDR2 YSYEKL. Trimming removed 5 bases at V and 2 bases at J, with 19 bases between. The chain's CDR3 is CASSFRTGRVAGANVLTF. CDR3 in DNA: TGCGCCAGCAGCTTTCGGACAGGGAGGGTGGCTGGGGCCAACGTCCTGACTTTC.

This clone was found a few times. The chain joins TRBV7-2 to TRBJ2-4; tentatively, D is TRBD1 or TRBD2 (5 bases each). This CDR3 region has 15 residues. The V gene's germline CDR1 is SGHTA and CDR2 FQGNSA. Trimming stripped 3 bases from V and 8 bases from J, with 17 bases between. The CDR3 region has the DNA TGTGCCAGCAGCTTGGGGTGGGGCGGGTTGGACATTCAGTACTTC. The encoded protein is CASSLGWGGLDIQYF. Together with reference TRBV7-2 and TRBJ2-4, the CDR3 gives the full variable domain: GAGVSQSPSNKVTEKGKDVELRCDPISGHTALYWYRQSLGQGLEFLIYFQGNSAPDKSGLPSDRFSAERTGGSVSTLTIQRTQQEDSAVYLCASSLGWGGLDIQYFGAGTRLSVL.

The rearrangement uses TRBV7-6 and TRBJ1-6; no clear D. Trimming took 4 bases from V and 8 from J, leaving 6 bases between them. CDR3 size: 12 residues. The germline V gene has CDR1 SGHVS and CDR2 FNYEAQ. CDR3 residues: CASSSFYSPLHF. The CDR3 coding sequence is TGTGCCAGCAGCTCTTTTTATTCACCCCTCCACTTT.